This T cell receptor beta chain stems from a study of B cell selection in AIRE deficiency. Study outcomes and limitations: Healthy donors alone shared 30% to 35% of 4,000 or so Treg sequences; patients alone approximately 9.1%.

Sequencing used immunoSEQ multiplex PCR; TCRdb keeps in-frame clones, though not all of them. The data show about 21,000 clones, less than 95% seen once. Concerning this clone: The antigen is unknown.

CDR3 length equals 18 residues. J was trimmed by 2 bases and V by 5 bases; bases with no gene match: 14. Germline CDR1 reads LNHDA; CDR2 reads SQIVND (reference sequence). Sorted regulatory T cells were CD4-positive, CD25-high and CD127-low or negative. The source is a human donor with AIRE deficiency. The material sequenced was Tregs sorted from PBMCs. This chain joins TRBV19 and TRBJ2-3, with 9 bases aligning to TRBD2. The CDR3 loop reads CASSLGRAGGRSTDTQYF. The CDR3 DNA reads TGTGCCAGTAGTCTGGGTAGGGCGGGAGGGCGCTCCACAGATACGCAGTATTTT.